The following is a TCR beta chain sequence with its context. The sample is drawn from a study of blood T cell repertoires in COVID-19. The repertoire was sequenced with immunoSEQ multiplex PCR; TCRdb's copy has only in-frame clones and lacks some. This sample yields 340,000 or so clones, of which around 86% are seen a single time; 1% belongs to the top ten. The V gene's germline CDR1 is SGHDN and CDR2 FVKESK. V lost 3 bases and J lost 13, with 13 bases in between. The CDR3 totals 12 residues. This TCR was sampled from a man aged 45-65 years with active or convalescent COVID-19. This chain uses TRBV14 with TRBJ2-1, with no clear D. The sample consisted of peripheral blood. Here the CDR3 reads CASSHGVARQFF. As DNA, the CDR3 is TGTGCCAGCAGCCACGGAGTAGCTAGACAGTTCTTC.